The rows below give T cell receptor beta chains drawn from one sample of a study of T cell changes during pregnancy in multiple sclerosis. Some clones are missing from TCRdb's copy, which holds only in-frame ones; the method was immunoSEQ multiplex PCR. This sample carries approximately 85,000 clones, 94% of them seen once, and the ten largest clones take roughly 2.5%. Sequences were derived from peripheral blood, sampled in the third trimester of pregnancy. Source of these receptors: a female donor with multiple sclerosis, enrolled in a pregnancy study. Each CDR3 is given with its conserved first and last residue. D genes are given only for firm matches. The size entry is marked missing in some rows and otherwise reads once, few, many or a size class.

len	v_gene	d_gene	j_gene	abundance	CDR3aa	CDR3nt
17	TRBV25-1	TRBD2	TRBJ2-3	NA	CASSGGLAGGPTDTQYF	TGTGCCAGCAGTGGGGGACTAGCGGGGGGACCCACAGATACGCAGTATTTT
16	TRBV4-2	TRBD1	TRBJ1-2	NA	CASSQSGQVQFYGYTF	TGTGCCAGCAGCCAGTCGGGACAGGTGCAATTCTATGGCTACACCTTC
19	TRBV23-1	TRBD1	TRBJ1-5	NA	CASGNAKWGQLISNQPQHF	TGCGCCAGCGGCAATGCAAAATGGGGACAGCTCATTAGCAATCAGCCCCAGCATTTT
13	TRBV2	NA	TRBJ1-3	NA	CASSAPDRNTIYF	TGTGCCAGCAGCGCCCCGGACAGAAACACCATATATTTT
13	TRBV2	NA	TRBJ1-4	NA	CASSEHYRLELFF	TGTGCCAGCAGTGAACATTACAGGTTGGAACTGTTTTTT
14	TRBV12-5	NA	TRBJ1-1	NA	CASGLRSPGGEAFF	TGTGCTAGTGGTTTGCGATCTCCCGGGGGAGAAGCTTTCTTT
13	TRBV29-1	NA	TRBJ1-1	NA	CSVEGGEDTEAFF	TGCAGCGTTGAGGGGGGGGAGGACACTGAAGCTTTCTTT
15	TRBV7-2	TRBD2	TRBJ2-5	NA	CASRPSGAYLETQYF	TGTGCCAGCAGACCTAGCGGGGCCTACCTGGAGACCCAGTACTTC
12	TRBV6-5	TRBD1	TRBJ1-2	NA	CASSRTGDGYTF	TGTGCCAGCAGTAGGACAGGGGATGGCTACACCTTC
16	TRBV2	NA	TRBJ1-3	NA	CASRERIDKTRNTIYF	TGTGCCAGCAGGGAACGGATTGACAAGACCAGAAACACCATATATTTT
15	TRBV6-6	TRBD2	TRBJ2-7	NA	CASSYTTSGGPQQYF	TGTGCCAGCAGTTACACGACTAGCGGGGGGCCCCAGCAGTACTTC
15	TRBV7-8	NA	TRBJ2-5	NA	CASSLTGWGQETQYF	TGTGCCAGCAGCTTGACAGGTTGGGGTCAAGAGACCCAGTACTTC
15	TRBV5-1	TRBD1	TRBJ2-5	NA	CASSLSGTGRETQYF	TGCGCCAGCAGCTTGTCGGGGACAGGGCGAGAGACCCAGTACTTC
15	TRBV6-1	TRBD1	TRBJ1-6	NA	CASRSGTGGHSPLHF	TGTGCCAGCAGGAGCGGGACAGGGGGGCATTCACCCCTCCACTTT
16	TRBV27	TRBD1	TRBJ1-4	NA	CASSPSRGDRVEKLFF	TGTGCCAGCAGTCCATCCCGAGGGGACAGGGTCGAAAAACTGTTTTTT
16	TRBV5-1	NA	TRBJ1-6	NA	CASSGGVWGSNSPLHF	TGCGCCAGCAGCGGCGGGGTGTGGGGGTCCAATTCACCCCTCCACTTT
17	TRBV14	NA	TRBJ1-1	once	CASSKGVTGHRRLEAFF	TGTGCCAGCAGCAAAGGGGTGACGGGACACCGACGCCTTGAAGCTTTCTTT
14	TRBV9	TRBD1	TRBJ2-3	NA	CASSVRQGPDTQYF	TGTGCCAGCAGCGTACGACAGGGTCCAGATACGCAGTATTTT
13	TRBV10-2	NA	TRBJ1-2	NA	CATTGGVGYGYTF	TGCGCCACCACGGGGGGGGTTGGCTATGGCTACACCTTC
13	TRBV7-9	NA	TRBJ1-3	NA	CAITGYPGNTIYF	TGTGCCATCACAGGGTACCCTGGAAACACCATATATTTT
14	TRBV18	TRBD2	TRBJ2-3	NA	CASSPGLVGDTQYF	TGTGCCAGCTCACCAGGACTAGTGGGAGATACGCAGTATTTT
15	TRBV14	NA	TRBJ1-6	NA	CASSQAGTPFSPLHF	TGTGCCAGCAGCCAAGCGGGGACTCCCTTTTCACCCCTCCACTTT
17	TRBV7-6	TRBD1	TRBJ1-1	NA	CASSLVLGQGVNTEAFF	TGTGCCAGCAGCTTAGTACTGGGACAGGGGGTGAACACTGAAGCTTTCTTT
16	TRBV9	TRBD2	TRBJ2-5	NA	CASSVTWGLEGETQYF	TGTGCCAGCAGCGTAACCTGGGGACTAGAAGGGGAGACCCAGTACTTC
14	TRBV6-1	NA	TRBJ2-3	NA	CASSDRGLPDTQYF	TGTGCCAGCAGTGACAGGGGCCTCCCAGATACGCAGTATTTT
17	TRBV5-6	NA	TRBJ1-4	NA	CASSFFRRGRVNEKLFF	TGTGCCAGCAGCTTTTTTCGGAGGGGCAGGGTTAATGAAAAACTGTTTTTT
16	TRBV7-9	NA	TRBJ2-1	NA	CASSPRQSPEYNEQFF	TGTGCCAGCAGCCCCCGACAGTCGCCTGAGTACAATGAGCAGTTCTTC
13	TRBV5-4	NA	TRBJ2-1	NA	CASSRLSTDEQFF	TGTGCCAGCAGCCGTCTATCTACCGATGAGCAGTTCTTC
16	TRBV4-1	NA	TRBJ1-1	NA	CASSFVGRGGATEAFF	TGCGCCAGCAGCTTCGTTGGACGGGGGGGAGCCACTGAAGCTTTCTTT
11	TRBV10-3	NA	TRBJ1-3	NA	CATSDPGTIYF	TGTGCCACCTCAGACCCGGGCACCATATATTTT
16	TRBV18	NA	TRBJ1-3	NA	CASSPRRESSGNTIYF	TGTGCCAGCTCACCCCGGAGAGAGAGCTCTGGAAACACCATATATTTT
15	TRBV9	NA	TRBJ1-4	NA	CASSVEVQGGEKLFF	TGTGCCAGCAGCGTAGAAGTGCAAGGGGGTGAAAAACTGTTTTTT
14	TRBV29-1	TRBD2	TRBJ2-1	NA	CSARSGGAPYEQFF	TGCAGCGCTCGAAGCGGGGGGGCCCCGTATGAGCAGTTCTTC
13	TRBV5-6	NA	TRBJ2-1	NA	CASSYSLSNEQFF	TGTGCCAGCAGCTACTCCCTTTCCAATGAGCAGTTCTTC
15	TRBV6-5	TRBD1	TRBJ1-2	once	CASSSTGSANYGYTF	TGTGCCAGCAGTTCGACAGGGAGTGCTAACTATGGCTACACCTTC
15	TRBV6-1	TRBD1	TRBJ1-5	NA	CASSPEGGGSQPQHF	TGTGCCAGCAGCCCGGAAGGAGGGGGCAGTCAGCCCCAGCATTTT
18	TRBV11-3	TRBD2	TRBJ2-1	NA	CASSFGTSGGRAHNEQFF	TGTGCCAGCAGCTTTGGGACTAGCGGGGGGCGCGCCCACAATGAGCAGTTCTTC